This entry is about one TCR beta chain. This entry belongs to a study of CD8 T cells in Susac syndrome. Across the study: When their blood was taken, the Susac syndrome patients had either not yet had any therapy, were taking corticosteroids, or were taking intravenous immunoglobulin alone.

The authors reverse transcribed roughly 0.5 to 1 ug RNA with random hexamers. TCRdb fed the immunoSEQ multiplex PCR reads into MiXCR, producing one record per CDR3 protein. Of about 94,000 distinct CDR3 sequences in the sample, just under 95% were seen once. CDR3 length equals 18 residues. J gave up 0 bases and V 6 bases, and 10 bases lay outside the gene matches. CDR1 and CDR2 from the germline V gene are MNHEY and SMNVEV (reference sequence). The sequence came from a human donor with Susac syndrome. Sequences were obtained from CD4+ T cells from PBMCs. V usage is TRBV27 and J usage is TRBJ2-4; 11 nucleotides match TRBD2. CDR3 loop: CASSSGLAALLAKNIQYF. For the CDR3, the DNA is TGTGCCAGCAGCTCGGGACTAGCGGCCTTACTAGCCAAAAACATTCAGTACTTC.